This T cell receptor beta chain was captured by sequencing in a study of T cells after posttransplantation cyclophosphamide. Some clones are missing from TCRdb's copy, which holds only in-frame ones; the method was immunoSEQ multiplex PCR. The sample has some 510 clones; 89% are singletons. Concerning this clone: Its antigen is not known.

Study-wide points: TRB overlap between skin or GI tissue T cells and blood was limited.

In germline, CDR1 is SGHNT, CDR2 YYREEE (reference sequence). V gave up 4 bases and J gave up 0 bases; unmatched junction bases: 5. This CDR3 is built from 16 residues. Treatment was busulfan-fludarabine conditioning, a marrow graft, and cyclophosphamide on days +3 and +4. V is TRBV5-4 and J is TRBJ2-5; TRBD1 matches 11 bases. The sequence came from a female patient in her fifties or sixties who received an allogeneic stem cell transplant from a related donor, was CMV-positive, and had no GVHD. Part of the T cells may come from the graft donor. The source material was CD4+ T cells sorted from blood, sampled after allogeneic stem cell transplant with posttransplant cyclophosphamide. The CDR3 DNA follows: TGTGCCAGCAGCCGGCCGGGACAGGGGGACCAAGAGACCCAGTACTTC. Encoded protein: CASSRPGQGDQETQYF.